This T cell receptor (beta chain) was captured in a study of regulatory T cells in long-lasting Graves disease. Study-level points and caveats: The analysis examined peripheral blood only and excluded thyroid tissue.

This clonotype has at least ten counts. Its antigen is not identified. The sample's time point: newly diagnosed GD, antithyroid drugs for less than 3 months. The TCR library used RNA extracted from PBMCs. Trimming cost V 4 bases and J 2 bases; bases outside gene matches: 8. The CDR3 extends over 16 amino acids. Per the germline V gene, CDR1 is MDHEN and CDR2 is SYDVKM. Arm-PCR of CDR3 regions and iRepertoire HTBI primers were the basis on which TCR beta libraries were built. TCRdb used MiXCR to reprocess the multiplex PCR reads, holding one entry per CDR3 protein. The sample records hundreds of thousands of distinct CDR3 sequences, 15% to 20% being singletons. These same records also appear under a second study, on T cells in Graves' hyperthyroidism and ophthalmopathy.

Sequencing used peripheral blood mononuclear cells (PBMCs), obtained at new diagnosis, from a patient treated with antithyroid drugs. This clonotype was obtained from a woman aged 40-60 years with Graves disease. This rearrangement joins TRBV28 to TRBJ1-1, with 9 bases that match TRBD1. This chain's CDR3 is CASSYRDRAVNTEAFF. DNA of the CDR3: TGTGCCAGCAGTTATAGGGACAGGGCAGTAAACACTGAAGCTTTCTTT.